This T cell receptor beta chain was recorded in a study of cytomegalovirus exposure and HLA in healthy donors. The PCR used 60 Vbeta and 13 Jbeta primers. Sequencing used immunoSEQ multiplex PCR; TCRdb keeps in-frame clones, though not all of them. The sample contains more than 65,000 clones, more than 70% of which appear only once. CDR3 size: 16 residues. Looked up from germline, CDR1 is MNHNY and CDR2 is SVGAGI (reference sequence). The V and J ends lost 7 bases and 0 bases, in that order; junction bases with no gene match: 11. This sequence was found in a man aged 35 to 55 in good health and CMV-seronegative. The source material was PBMCs. This rearrangement joins TRBV6-6 to TRBJ2-7; 8 bases map to TRBD1. The CDR3 DNA reads as TGTGCCAGCACCAGCGGACAGGGCCTTTTCTCCTACGAGCAGTACTTC. Its protein is CASTSGQGLFSYEQYF.